Listed below are T cell receptor beta chains from one sample, sequenced in a study of blood T cell repertoires in COVID-19. Clones were sequenced by immunoSEQ multiplex PCR, and TCRdb holds only the in-frame ones, with some missing. This table holds under 45,000 clones, around four fifths found once. Input material: peripheral blood. The receptor source for this set is a human donor in a cohort sampled during active COVID-19. The CDR3 runs from the conserved cysteine through the conserved F or W. D genes are given only for firm matches. The size entry is marked missing in some rows and otherwise reads once, few, many or a size class.

v_call,d_call,clone_size,j_call,cdr3_nt,cdr3_aa
TRBV5-1,TRBD1,once,TRBJ2-1,TGCGCCAGCAGCGACGGGACAGGGGGCAATGAGCAGTTCTTC,CASSDGTGGNEQFF
TRBV4-1,.,.,TRBJ1-2,TGCGCCAGCAGCCCCCGGGAGGGGCGGTATGGCTACACCTTC,CASSPREGRYGYTF
TRBV6-5,TRBD1,.,TRBJ1-5,TGTGCCAGCAGTTCTACAGGGGGCGGAGGCAATCAGCCCCAGCATTTT,CASSSTGGGGNQPQHF
TRBV27,.,.,TRBJ1-5,TGTGCCAGCAGCCTTAGGGATCCTAGCGGGGAACAGCCCCAGCATTTT,CASSLRDPSGEQPQHF
TRBV6-1,.,.,TRBJ1-4,TGTGCCAGCAGTGAAGCGCAACAGGGTAGCGAAAAACTGTTTTTT,CASSEAQQGSEKLFF
TRBV3-1/TRBV3-2,.,.,TRBJ1-1,TGTGCCAGCAGCCATCCACAGGGTTACGCTGAAGCTTTCTTT,CASSHPQGYAEAFF
TRBV10-1,.,.,TRBJ2-1,TGCGCCAGCAGTGAGTACTTCAACAATGAGCAGTTCTTC,CASSEYFNNEQFF
TRBV28,TRBD1,.,TRBJ2-5,TGTGCCAGCGGTAGGACAGGGGGCGCGGATGAGACCCAGTACTTC,CASGRTGGADETQYF
TRBV19,.,.,TRBJ2-1,TGTGCCAGTAGTATAGTGGCGGGGTCAGGGAATGAGCAGTTCTTC,CASSIVAGSGNEQFF
TRBV2,.,.,TRBJ1-5,TGTGCCAGCAGTGCACGGGGGACTCAGCCCCAGCATTTT,CASSARGTQPQHF
TRBV9,.,.,TRBJ2-3,TGTGCCAGCAGCGAAGGACAGAGGGGCACAGATACGCAGTATTTT,CASSEGQRGTDTQYF
TRBV19,.,.,TRBJ2-2,TGTGCCAGTAGTCCGGGACAACACACCGGGGAGCTGTTTTTT,CASSPGQHTGELFF
TRBV10-1,.,once,TRBJ2-2,TGCGCCAGCAGTTTAGCCGGGGAGCTGTTTTTT,CASSLAGELFF
TRBV19,.,once,TRBJ2-7,TGTGCCAGTAGTGGTGGGAGGCTGTCCTACGAGCAGTACTTC,CASSGGRLSYEQYF
TRBV27,.,.,TRBJ2-1,TGTGCCAGCAGTTTCGTGGGGAGTGAGCAGTTCTTC,CASSFVGSEQFF
TRBV4-2,TRBD1,.,TRBJ1-5,TGTGCCAGCAGCCAAGAACGGGACAGGGACAATCAGCCCCAGCATTTT,CASSQERDRDNQPQHF
TRBV27,TRBD1,.,TRBJ2-7,TGTGCCAGCAGTGTCGGGACAGGGGGCAACGAGCAGTACTTC,CASSVGTGGNEQYF